A selection of T cell receptor beta chains follows, all from one sample in a study of fetal regulatory T cell absence and autoimmunity. Profiling relied on immunoSEQ multiplex PCR, and the TCRdb table lists in-frame clones only, not all of them. The sample lists around 45,000 clones, about 86% occurring once. The sequenced material came from cord blood. The receptor source for this set is a newborn boy with IPEX syndrome. CDR3s include the opening cysteine and the closing phenylalanine or tryptophan. A D gene is named only where the DNA matches it firmly. Clone size, where shown, is once, few, many, or a class for clones that have expanded.

j_gene	d_gene	v_gene	abundance	CDR3nt	CDR3aa
TRBJ1-2	TRBD1	TRBV19	few	TGTGCCAGTAGTCCCGACAGGGGAATCTATGGCTACACCTTC	CASSPDRGIYGYTF
TRBJ1-5	.	TRBV4-1	.	TGCGCCAGCAGCCAAGTGGTGGAATCAGGGGATCAGCCCCAGCATTTT	CASSQVVESGDQPQHF
TRBJ1-1	TRBD1	TRBV4-3	.	TGCGCCAGCAGCCAAGCCCCAGGGGGCACTGAAGCTTTCTTT	CASSQAPGGTEAFF
TRBJ2-7	TRBD1	TRBV11-3	.	TGTGCCAGCAGCTTACCTCCTTGGGGGACAGGGGATACCTACGAGCAGTACTTC	CASSLPPWGTGDTYEQYF
TRBJ2-3	.	TRBV5-1	.	TGCGCCAGCAGCTTAATGGGACACACAGATACGCAGTATTTT	CASSLMGHTDTQYF
TRBJ2-2	TRBD2	TRBV7-2	.	TGTGCCAGCACCCCGACTAGCGGGAGTGTCACCGGGGAGCTGTTTTTT	CASTPTSGSVTGELFF
TRBJ2-5	TRBD2	TRBV7-6	.	TGTGCCAGCACCCAAGCGGGGACCCACCAAGAGACCCAGTACTTC	CASTQAGTHQETQYF
TRBJ2-2	TRBD2	TRBV4-1	.	TGCGCCAGCTTCCCAGAGACTAGCTCGGTCACCGGGGAGCTGTTTTTT	CASFPETSSVTGELFF
TRBJ2-1	.	TRBV14	once	TGTGCCAGCAGCCAAGTTAAGGAAAGCAATGAGCAGTTCTTC	CASSQVKESNEQFF
TRBJ2-7	TRBD1	TRBV30	.	TGTGCCTGGGACATTGGGACAGGCTCCTACGAGCAGTACTTC	CAWDIGTGSYEQYF
TRBJ1-1	TRBD1	TRBV30	.	TGTGCCTCCCGGGACAGGGGGCCTTCTTTCTTT	CASRDRGPSFF
TRBJ2-5	.	TRBV15	.	TGTGCCACCAGCAGGGACCTGCGGAGAGCGTCGGAGACCCAGTACTTC	CATSRDLRRASETQYF
TRBJ2-5	TRBD1	TRBV2	.	TGTGCCAGCAGTACGGACAGGAGTGGGGAGACCCAGTACTTC	CASSTDRSGETQYF
TRBJ1-4	.	TRBV15	.	TGTGCCACCAGCAGAGGCGGGCTTAATGAAAAACTGTTTTTT	CATSRGGLNEKLFF
TRBJ1-1	TRBD1	TRBV5-4	.	TGTGCCAAGATGGACAGGGGGAACACTGAAGCTTTCTTT	CAKMDRGNTEAFF
TRBJ2-7	TRBD1	TRBV4-3	.	TGCGCCAGCAGCCGAAAGACAGGGGCCTACGAGCAGTACTTC	CASSRKTGAYEQYF
TRBJ2-1	.	TRBV5-1	.	TGCGCCAGCAGCTTTCGTGCCTACAATGAGCAGTTCTTC	CASSFRAYNEQFF
TRBJ2-3	.	TRBV29-1	.	TGCAGCGTTGTGTCTAGGGGGGGCAGAGATACGCAGTATTTT	CSVVSRGGRDTQYF
TRBJ2-3	.	TRBV29-1	.	TGCAGCGTTGATGGCAGGGGGGATACCATAGCAGATACGCAGTATTTT	CSVDGRGDTIADTQYF
TRBJ1-2	TRBD1	TRBV6-1	.	TGTGCCAGCAGTGAGGGACAGTCCTATGGCTACACCTTC	CASSEGQSYGYTF